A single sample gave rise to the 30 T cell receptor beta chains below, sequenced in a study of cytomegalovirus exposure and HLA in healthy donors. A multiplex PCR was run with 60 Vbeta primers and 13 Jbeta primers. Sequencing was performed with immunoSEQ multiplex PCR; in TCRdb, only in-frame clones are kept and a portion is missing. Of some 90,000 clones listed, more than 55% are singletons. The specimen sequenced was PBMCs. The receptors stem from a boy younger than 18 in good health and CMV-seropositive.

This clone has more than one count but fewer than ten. The CDR3 region is CATSRGGGTNTGELFF. As DNA, the CDR3 is TGTGCCACCAGCAGGGGTGGCGGAACGAACACCGGGGAGCTGTTTTTT. This rearrangement joins TRBV15 to TRBJ2-2; D unresolved. The V end was cut by 3 bases, the J end by 0 bases, with 11 bases between. The CDR3 totals 16 residues. Looked up from germline, CDR1 is LNHNV and CDR2 is YYDKDF (reference sequence).

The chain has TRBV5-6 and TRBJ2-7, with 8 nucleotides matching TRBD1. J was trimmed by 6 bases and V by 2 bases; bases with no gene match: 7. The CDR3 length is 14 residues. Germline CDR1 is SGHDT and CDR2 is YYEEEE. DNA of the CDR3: TGTGCCAGCAGCTTCGGCGGCAGGGGGCGCGAGCAGTACTTC. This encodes CASSFGGRGREQYF.

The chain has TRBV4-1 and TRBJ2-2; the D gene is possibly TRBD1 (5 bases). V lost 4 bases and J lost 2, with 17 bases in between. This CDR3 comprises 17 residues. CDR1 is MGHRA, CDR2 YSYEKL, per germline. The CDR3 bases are TGCGCCAGCAGCCCAACAGGTTATAGCATAAACACCGGGGAGCTGTTTTTT. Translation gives CASSPTGYSINTGELFF.

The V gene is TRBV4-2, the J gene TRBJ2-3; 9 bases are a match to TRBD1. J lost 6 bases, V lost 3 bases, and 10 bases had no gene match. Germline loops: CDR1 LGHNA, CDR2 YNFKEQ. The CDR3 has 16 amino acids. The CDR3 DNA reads TGTGCCAGCAGCCAGGACCCGACAGGGGGAGAGGATACGCAGTATTTT. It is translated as CASSQDPTGGEDTQYF.

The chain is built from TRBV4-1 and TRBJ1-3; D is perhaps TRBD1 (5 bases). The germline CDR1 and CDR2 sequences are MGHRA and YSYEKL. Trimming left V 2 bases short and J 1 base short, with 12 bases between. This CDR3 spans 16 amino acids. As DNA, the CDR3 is TGCGCCAGCAGCCAAAACAGGTGGGGATCTGGAAACACCATATATTTT. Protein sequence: CASSQNRWGSGNTIYF.

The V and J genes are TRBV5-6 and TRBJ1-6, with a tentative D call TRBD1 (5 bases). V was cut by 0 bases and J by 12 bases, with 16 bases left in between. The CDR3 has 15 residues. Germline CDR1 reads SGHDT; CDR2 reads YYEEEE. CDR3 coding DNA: TGTGCCAGCAGCTTGGCGGGGGTGAGAGTTAGACCCCTCCACTTT. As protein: CASSLAGVRVRPLHF.

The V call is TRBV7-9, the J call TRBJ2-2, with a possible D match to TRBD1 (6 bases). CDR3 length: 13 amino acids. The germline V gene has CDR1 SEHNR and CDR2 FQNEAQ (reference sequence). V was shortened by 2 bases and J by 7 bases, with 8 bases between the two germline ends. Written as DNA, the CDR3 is TGTGCCAGCAGCTTATCCAGGGGCGGGGAGCTGTTTTTT. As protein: CASSLSRGGELFF.

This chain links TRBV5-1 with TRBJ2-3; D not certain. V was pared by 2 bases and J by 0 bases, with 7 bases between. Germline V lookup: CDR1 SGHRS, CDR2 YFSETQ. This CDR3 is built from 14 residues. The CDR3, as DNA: TGCGCCAGCAGCTTCCCTGTCAGCACAGATACGCAGTATTTT. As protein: CASSFPVSTDTQYF.

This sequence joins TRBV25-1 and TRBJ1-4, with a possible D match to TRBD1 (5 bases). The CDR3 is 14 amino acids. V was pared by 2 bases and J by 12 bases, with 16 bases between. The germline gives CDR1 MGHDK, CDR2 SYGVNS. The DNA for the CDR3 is TGTGCCAGCAGTGAAATCAGGGAGGACGCAGAACTGTTTTTT. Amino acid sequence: CASSEIREDAELFF. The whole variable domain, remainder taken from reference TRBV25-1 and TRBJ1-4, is EADIYQTPRYLVIGTGKKITLECSQTMGHDKMYWYQQDPGMELHLIHYSYGVNSTEKGDLSSESTVSRIRTEHFPLTLESARPSHTSQYLCASSEIREDAELFFGSGTQLSVL.

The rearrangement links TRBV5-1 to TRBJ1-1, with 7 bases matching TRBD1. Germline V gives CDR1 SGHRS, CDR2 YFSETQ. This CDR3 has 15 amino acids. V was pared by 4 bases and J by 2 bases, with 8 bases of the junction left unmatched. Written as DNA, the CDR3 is TGCGCCAGCAGCGCTGACAGGGCCGGTAACACTGAAGCTTTCTTT. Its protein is CASSADRAGNTEAFF.

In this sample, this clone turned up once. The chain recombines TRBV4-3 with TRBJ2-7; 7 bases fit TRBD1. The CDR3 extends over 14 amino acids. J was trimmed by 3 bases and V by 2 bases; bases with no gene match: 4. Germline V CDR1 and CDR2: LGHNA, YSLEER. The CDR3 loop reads CASSQQTGNYEQYF. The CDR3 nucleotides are TGCGCCAGCAGCCAACAGACAGGGAACTACGAGCAGTACTTC.

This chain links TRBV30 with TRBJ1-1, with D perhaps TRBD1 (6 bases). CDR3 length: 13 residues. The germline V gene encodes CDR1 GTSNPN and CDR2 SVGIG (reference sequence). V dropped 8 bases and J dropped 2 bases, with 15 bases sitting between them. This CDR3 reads CASQTGPNTEAFF. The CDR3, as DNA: TGTGCCAGCCAGACAGGACCTAACACTGAAGCTTTCTTT.

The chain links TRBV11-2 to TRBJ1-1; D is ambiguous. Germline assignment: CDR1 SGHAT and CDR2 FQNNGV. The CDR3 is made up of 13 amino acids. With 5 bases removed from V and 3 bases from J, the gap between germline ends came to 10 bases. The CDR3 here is CASSPRPYTEAFF. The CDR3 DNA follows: TGTGCCAGCAGCCCTAGGCCTTACACTGAAGCTTTCTTT.

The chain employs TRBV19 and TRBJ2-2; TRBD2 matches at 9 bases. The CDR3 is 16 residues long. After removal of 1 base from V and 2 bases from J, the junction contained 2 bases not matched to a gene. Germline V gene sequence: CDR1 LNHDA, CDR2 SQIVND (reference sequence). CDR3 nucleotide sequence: TGTGCCAGTAGTATAGGGACTAGCGCAAACACCGGGGAGCTGTTTTTT. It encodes CASSIGTSANTGELFF. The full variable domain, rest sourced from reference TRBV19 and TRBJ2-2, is DGGITQSPKYLFRKEGQNVTLSCEQNLNHDAMYWYRQDPGQGLRLIYYSQIVNDFQKGDIAEGYSVSREKKESFPLTVTSAQKNPTAFYLCASSIGTSANTGELFFGEGSRLTVL.

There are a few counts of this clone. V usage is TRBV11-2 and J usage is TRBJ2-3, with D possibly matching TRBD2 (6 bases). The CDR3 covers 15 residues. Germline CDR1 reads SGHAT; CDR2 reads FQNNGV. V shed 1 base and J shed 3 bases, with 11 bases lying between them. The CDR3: CASSLGAGRTDTQYF. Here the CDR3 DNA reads TGTGCCAGCAGCTTAGGTGCAGGGAGGACAGATACGCAGTATTTT.

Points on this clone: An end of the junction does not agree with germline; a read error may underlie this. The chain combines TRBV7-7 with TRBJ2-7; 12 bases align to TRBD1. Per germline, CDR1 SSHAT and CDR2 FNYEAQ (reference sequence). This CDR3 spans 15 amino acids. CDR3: CASSLGQGATYEQYF. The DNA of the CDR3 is TGTGCTAGCAGCTTGGGACAGGGGGCAACCTACGAGCAGTACTTC. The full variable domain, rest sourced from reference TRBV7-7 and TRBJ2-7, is GAGVSQSPRYKVTKRGQDVTLRCDPISSHATLYWYQQALGQGPEFLTYFNYEAQPDKSGLPSDRFSAERPEGSISTLTIQRTEQRDSAMYRCASSLGQGATYEQYFGPGTRLTVT.

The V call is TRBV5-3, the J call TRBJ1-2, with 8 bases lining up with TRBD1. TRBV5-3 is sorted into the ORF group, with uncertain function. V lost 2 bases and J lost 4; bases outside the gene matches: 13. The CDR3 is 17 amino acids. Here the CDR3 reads CARSFYFGRGHLYGYTF. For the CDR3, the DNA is TGTGCCAGAAGCTTCTATTTTGGCAGGGGGCATCTCTATGGCTACACCTTC.

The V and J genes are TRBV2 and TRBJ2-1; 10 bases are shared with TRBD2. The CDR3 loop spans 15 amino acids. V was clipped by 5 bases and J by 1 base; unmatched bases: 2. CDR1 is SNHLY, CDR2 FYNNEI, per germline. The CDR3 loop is CASSQTSGSYNEQFF. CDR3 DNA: TGTGCCAGCAGTCAGACTAGCGGGTCCTACAATGAGCAGTTCTTC.

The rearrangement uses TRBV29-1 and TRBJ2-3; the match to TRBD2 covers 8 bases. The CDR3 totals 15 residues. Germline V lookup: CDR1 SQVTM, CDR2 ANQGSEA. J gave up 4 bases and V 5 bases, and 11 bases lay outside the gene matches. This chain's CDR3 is CSVSKGSGVPDTQYF. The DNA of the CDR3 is TGCAGCGTTTCGAAGGGTAGCGGGGTCCCAGATACGCAGTATTTT.

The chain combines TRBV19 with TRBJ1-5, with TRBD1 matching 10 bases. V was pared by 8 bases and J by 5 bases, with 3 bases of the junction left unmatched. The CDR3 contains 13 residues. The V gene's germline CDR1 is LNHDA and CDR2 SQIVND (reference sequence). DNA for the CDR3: TGTGCCAGTTGGGACAGGGGAGATCAGCCCCAGCATTTT. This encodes CASWDRGDQPQHF.

This chain's CDR3 is CASSLLRLQYF. For the CDR3, the DNA is TGTGCCAGCAGCCTGTTACGGTTGCAGTACTTC. This chain joins TRBV5-8 and TRBJ2-7; the D is unclear. The germline gives CDR1 SGHTS, CDR2 YDEGEE. The CDR3 contains 11 residues. V was cut by 4 bases and J by 9 bases, with 11 bases left in between.

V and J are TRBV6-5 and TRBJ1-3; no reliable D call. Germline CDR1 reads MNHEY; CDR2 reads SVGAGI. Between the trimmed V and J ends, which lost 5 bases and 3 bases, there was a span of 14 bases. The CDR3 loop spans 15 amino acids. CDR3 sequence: CASSNSFSIGNTIYF. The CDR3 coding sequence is TGTGCCAGCAGTAACAGCTTTAGTATTGGAAACACCATATATTTT.

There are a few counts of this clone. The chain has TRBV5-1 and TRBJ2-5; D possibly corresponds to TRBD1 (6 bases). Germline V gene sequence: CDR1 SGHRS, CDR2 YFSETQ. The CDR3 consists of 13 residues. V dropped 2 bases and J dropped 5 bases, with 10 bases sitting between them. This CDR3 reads CASSLARGETQYF. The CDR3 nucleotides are TGCGCCAGCAGCTTAGCCAGGGGCGAGACCCAGTACTTC.

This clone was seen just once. The chain's CDR3 is CAWSVTRQDFGEQFF. In DNA form, the CDR3 reads TGTGCCTGGAGTGTAACCAGGCAAGATTTCGGTGAGCAGTTCTTC. The genes are TRBV30 and TRBJ2-1; D remains unclear. The germline gives CDR1 GTSNPN, CDR2 SVGIG (reference sequence). CDR3 length: 15 residues. With 0 bases removed from V and 9 bases from J, the gap between germline ends came to 18 bases.

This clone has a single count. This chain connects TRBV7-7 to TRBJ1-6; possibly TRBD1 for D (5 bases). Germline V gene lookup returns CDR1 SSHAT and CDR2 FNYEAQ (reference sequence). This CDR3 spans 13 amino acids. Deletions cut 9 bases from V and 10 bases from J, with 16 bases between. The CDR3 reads CASSIGADSPLHF. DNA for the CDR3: TGTGCCAGTTCTATAGGGGCGGACTCACCCCTCCACTTT. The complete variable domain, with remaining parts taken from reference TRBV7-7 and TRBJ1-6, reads GAGVSQSPRYKVTKRGQDVTLRCDPISSHATLYWYQQALGQGPEFLTYFNYEAQPDKSGLPSDRFSAERPEGSISTLTIQRTEQRDSAMYRCASSIGADSPLHFGNGTRLTVT.

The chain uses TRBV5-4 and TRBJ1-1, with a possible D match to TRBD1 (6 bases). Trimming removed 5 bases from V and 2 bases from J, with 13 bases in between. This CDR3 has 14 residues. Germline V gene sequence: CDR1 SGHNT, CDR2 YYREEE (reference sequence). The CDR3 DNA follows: TGTGCCAGCAGGAAGGACAGACTTAACACTGAAGCTTTCTTT. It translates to CASRKDRLNTEAFF.

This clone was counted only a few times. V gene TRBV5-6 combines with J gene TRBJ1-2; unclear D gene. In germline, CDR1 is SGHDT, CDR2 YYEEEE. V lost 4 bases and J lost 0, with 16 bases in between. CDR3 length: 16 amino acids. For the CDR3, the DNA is TGTGCCAGCAGCCCGGTGTCGTCCGGAGCTAACTATGGCTACACCTTC. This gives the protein CASSPVSSGANYGYTF.

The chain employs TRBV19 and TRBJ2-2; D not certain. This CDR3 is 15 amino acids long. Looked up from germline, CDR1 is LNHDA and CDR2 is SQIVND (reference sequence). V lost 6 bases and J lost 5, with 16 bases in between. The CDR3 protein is CASSAAALRTGELFF. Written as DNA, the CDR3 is TGTGCCAGTAGCGCCGCGGCTCTGAGGACCGGGGAGCTGTTTTTT.

The CDR3 sequence: CASSEGRGLADTQYF. In nucleotides, the CDR3 is TGTGCCAGCAGTGAGGGAAGGGGGCTTGCAGATACGCAGTATTTT. V and J are TRBV6-1 and TRBJ2-3; 7 nucleotides line up with TRBD1. The length of the CDR3 is 15 residues. Germline V gene data show CDR1 as MNHNS and CDR2 as SASEGT. J gave up 4 bases and V 3 bases, and 7 bases lay outside the gene matches.

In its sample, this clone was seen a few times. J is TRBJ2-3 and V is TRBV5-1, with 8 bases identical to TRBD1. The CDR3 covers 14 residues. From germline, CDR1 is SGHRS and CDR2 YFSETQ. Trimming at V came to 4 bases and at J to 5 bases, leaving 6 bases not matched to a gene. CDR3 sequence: CASSGGTGGDTQYF. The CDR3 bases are TGCGCCAGCAGCGGTGGGACAGGCGGAGATACGCAGTATTTT.